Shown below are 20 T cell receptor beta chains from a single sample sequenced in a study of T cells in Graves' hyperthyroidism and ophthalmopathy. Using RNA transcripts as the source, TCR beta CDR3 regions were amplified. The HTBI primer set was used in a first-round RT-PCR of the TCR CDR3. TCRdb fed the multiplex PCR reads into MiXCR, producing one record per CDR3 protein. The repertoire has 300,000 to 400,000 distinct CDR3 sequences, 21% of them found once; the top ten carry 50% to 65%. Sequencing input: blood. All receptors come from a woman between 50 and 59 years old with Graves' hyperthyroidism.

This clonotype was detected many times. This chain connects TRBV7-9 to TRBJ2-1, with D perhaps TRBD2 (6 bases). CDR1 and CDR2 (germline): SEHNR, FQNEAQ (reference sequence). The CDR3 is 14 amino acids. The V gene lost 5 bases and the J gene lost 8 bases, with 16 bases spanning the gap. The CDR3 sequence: CASSERNRRDEQFF. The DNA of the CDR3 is TGTGCCAGCAGCGAAAGGAACAGGAGGGATGAGCAGTTCTTC.

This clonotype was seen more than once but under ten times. The DNA of the CDR3 is TGCAGTGCCTCGGGACAAGTCACAGATACGCAGTATTTT. Protein product: CSASGQVTDTQYF. This chain links TRBV20-1 with TRBJ2-3, with D possibly TRBD1 on 6 matching bases. This CDR3 is 13 amino acids long. Trimming shortened V by 6 bases and J by 2 bases, and 12 bases separated the two germline ends. Germline-derived CDR1 and CDR2 are DFQATT and SNEGSKA (reference sequence).

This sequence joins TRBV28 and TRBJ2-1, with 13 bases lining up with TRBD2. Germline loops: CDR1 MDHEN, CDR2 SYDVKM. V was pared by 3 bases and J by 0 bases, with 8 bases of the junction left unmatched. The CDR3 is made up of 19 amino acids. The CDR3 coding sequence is TGTGCCAGCAGTTTCACTAGCGGGGGGGCAGCCTACTCCTACAATGAGCAGTTCTTC. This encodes CASSFTSGGAAYSYNEQFF. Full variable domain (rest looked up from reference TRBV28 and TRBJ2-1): DVKVTQSSRYLVKRTGEKVFLECVQDMDHENMFWYRQDPGLGLRLIYFSYDVKMKEKGDIPEGYSVSREKKERFSLILESASTNQTSMYLCASSFTSGGAAYSYNEQFFGPGTRLTVL.

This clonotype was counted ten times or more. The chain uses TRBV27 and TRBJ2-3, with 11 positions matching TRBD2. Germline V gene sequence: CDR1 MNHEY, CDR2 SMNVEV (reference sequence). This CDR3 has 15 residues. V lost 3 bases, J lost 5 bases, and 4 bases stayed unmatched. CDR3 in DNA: TGTGCCAGCAGTTTGACTAGCGGGGCGGGAGATACGCAGTATTTT. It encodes CASSLTSGAGDTQYF.

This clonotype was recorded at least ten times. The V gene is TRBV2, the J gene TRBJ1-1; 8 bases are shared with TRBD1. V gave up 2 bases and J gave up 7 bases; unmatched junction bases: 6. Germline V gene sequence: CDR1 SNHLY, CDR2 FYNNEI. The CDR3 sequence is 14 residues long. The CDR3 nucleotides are TGTGCCAGCAGTGAAAGAGGACAGGGCAATGAAGCTTTCTTT. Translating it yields CASSERGQGNEAFF.

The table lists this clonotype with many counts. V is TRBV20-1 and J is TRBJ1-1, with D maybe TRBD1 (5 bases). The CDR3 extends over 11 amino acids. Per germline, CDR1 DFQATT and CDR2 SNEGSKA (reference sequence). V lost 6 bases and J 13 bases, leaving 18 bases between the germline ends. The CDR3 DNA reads TGCAGTGCGCAAAGGTCAGGGCAGGGTTTCTTT. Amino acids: CSAQRSGQGFF.

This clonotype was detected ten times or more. This CDR3 reads CASRILTAGHNEQFF. The CDR3 DNA reads TGTGCCAGCAGGATCCTGACGGCAGGACACAATGAGCAGTTCTTC. V gene TRBV6-1 combines with J gene TRBJ2-1; D is ambiguous. CDR3 length equals 15 residues. The V end was cut by 6 bases, the J end by 5 bases, with 17 bases between. Per germline, CDR1 MNHNS and CDR2 SASEGT.

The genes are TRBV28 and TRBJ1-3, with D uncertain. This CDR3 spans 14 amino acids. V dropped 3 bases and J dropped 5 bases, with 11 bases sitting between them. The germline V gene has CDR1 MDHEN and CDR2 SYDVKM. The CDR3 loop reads CASSFPGSRNTIYF. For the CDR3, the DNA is TGTGCCAGCAGTTTCCCCGGGTCTAGAAACACCATATATTTT.

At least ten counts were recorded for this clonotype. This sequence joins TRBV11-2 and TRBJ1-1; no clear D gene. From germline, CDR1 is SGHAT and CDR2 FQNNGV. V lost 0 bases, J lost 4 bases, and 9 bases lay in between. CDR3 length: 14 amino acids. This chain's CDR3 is CASSLDREGTEAFF. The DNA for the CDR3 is TGTGCCAGCAGCTTAGATCGGGAGGGCACTGAAGCTTTCTTT.

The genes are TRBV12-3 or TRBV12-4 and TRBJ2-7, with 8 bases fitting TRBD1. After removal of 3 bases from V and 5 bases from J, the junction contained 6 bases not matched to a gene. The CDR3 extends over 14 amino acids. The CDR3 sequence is CASSLRQGSNEQYF. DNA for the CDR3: TGTGCCAGCAGTTTGAGACAGGGGAGCAACGAGCAGTACTTC.

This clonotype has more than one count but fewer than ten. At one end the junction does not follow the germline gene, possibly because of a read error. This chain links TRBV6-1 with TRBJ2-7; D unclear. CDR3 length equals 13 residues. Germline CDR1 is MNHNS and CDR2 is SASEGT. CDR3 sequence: CASSEASGYGQYF. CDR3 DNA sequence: TGTGCCAGCAGTGAAGCCAGTGGCTACGGGCAGTACTTC.

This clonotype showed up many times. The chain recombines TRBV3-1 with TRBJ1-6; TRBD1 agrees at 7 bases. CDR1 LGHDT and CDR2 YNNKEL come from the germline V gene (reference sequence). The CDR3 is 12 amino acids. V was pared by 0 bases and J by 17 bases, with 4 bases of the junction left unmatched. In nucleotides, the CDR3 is TGTGCCAGCAGCCAAGAAAGGGGACAGATCCACTTT. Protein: CASSQERGQIHF.

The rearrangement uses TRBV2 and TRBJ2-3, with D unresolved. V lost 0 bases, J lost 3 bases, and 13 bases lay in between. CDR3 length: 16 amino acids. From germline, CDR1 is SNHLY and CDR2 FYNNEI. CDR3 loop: CASSEATPVGTDTQYF. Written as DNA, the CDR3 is TGTGCCAGCAGTGAAGCGACTCCAGTGGGGACAGATACGCAGTATTTT.

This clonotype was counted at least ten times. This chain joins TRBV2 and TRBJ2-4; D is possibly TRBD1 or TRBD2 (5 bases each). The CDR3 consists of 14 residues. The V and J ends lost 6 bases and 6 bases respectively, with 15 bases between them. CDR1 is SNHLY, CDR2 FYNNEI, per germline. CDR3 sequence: CASRVEMRGNIQYF. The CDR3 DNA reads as TGTGCCAGCAGAGTTGAAATGAGGGGAAACATTCAGTACTTC.

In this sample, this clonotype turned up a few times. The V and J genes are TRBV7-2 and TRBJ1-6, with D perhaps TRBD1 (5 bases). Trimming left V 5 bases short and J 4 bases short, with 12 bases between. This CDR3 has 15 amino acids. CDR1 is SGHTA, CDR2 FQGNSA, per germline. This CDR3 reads CASSVGAAYNSPLHF. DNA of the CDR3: TGTGCCAGCAGCGTCGGGGCAGCGTATAATTCACCCCTCCACTTT.

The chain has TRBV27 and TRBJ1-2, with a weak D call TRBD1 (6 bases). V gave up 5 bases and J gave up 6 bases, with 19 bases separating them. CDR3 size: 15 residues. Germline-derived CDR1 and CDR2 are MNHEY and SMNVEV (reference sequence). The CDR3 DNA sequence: TGTGCCAGCAGTAAGCCGGGGGCGCGTTTCAATGGCTACACCTTC. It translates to CASSKPGARFNGYTF.

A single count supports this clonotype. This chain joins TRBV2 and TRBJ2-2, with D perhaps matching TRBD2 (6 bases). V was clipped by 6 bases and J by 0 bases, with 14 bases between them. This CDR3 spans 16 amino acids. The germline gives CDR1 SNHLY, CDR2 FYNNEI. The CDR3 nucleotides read TGTGCCAGCAGCTCGGGGGTGGGCCCGAACACCGGGGAGCTGTTTTTT. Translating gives CASSSGVGPNTGELFF.

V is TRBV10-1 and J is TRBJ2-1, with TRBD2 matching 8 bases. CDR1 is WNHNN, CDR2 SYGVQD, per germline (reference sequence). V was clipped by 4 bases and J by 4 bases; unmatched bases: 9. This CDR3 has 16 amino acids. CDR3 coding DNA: TGCGCCAGCAGTGGGGTGTCTAGCGGGCATTACAATGAGCAGTTCTTC. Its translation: CASSGVSSGHYNEQFF.

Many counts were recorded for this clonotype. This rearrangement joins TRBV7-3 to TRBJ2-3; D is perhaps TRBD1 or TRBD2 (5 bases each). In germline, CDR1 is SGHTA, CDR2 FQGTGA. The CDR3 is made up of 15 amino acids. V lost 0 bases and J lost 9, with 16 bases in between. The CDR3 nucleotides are TGTGCCAGCAGCTTAACAGGCGACACGGGGCAGACGCAGTATTTT. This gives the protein CASSLTGDTGQTQYF.

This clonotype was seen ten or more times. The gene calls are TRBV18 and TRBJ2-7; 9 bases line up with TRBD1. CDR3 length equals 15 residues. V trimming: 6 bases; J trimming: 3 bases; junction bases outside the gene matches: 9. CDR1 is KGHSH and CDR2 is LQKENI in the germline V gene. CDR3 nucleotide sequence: TGTGCCAGCTCCCGTGGGACAGGGATAAACTACGAGCAGTACTTC. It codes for CASSRGTGINYEQYF.